These 8 T cell receptor beta chains were all obtained from the same sample, sequenced in a study of shared clonotypes between healthy human individuals. Profiled with immunoSEQ multiplex PCR; TCRdb holds only in-frame clones, not every one. Counted here are approximately 2,200,000 clones, about 93% occurring once; the ten biggest clones make up roughly 1.8%. Terminally differentiated effector memory CD45RA+ cells were left out of the naive CD8 fraction, which was CD45RO-negative and positively selected for CCR7. The sequencing input was naive CD8+ T cells from PBMCs. The source of these receptors is a man between 18 and 35 years old in good health. Some clones in this sample may be carry-over from other donors' samples.

Note on this clone: A much bigger clone sits one base away, suggesting this may be a read error. This same CDR3 is encoded by further DNA sequences in the sample. V and J are TRBV5-6 and TRBJ2-7; D is ambiguous. CDR3 size: 11 residues. Per germline, CDR1 SGHDT and CDR2 YYEEEE. V lost 2 bases to trimming and J lost 3 bases, with 3 bases between them. Written as DNA, the CDR3 is TGTGCCAGCAGCTTACGCTACGAGCAGTACTTC. Translating gives CASSLRYEQYF.

A note on this clone: The same CDR3 also results from other DNA sequences found in this sample. The gene calls are TRBV25-1 and TRBJ1-2; D ambiguous. V was shortened by 2 bases and J by 0 bases, with 7 bases between the two germline ends. This CDR3 is built from 14 residues. Per germline, CDR1 MGHDK and CDR2 SYGVNS. The CDR3 DNA reads as TGTGCCAGCAGTGAACCGGAGACTAACTATGGCTACACCTTC. Residues: CASSEPETNYGYTF.

The chain joins TRBV28 to TRBJ2-7; tentative D call: TRBD2 (5 bases). Between the trimmed V and J ends, which lost 1 base and 2 bases, there was a span of 9 bases. The CDR3 spans 14 residues. Germline lookup yields CDR1 MDHEN and CDR2 SYDVKM. The CDR3 DNA follows: TGTGCCAGCAGTTTATTAGCTAGCACCTACGAGCAGTACTTC. Residues: CASSLLASTYEQYF.

The J gene is TRBJ2-7, the V gene TRBV11-2; unclear D gene. CDR1 and CDR2 (germline): SGHAT, FQNNGV. Trimming cost V 3 bases and J 6 bases, with 9 bases left between them. The CDR3 totals 12 residues. DNA of the CDR3: TGTGCCAGCAGCTTGTCCCCCAGCGAGCAGTACTTC. This gives the protein CASSLSPSEQYF.

This chain uses TRBV6-1 with TRBJ2-7, with D unresolved. Looked up from germline, CDR1 is MNHNS and CDR2 is SASEGT. This CDR3 is 11 amino acids long. Trimming left V 4 bases short and J 7 bases short, with 8 bases between. The CDR3 sequence: CASSGTGEQYF. The CDR3 region has the DNA TGTGCCAGCAGTGGGACCGGAGAGCAGTACTTC.

This clone was observed a single time. This sample includes further DNA sequences coding for the same CDR3. The V call is TRBV9, the J call TRBJ2-2, with D tentatively TRBD2 (6 bases). The CDR3 runs to 16 residues. Germline V CDR1 and CDR2: SGDLS, YYNGEE. V gave up 0 bases and J gave up 3 bases, with 12 bases separating them. The CDR3 nucleotides are TGTGCCAGCAGCGTAGGGGTTAGCGGTTACACCGGGGAGCTGTTTTTT. This sequence encodes CASSVGVSGYTGELFF.

The chain is built from TRBV10-2 and TRBJ2-3, with D perhaps TRBD1 or TRBD2 (6 bases each). Germline CDR1 is WSHSY and CDR2 is SAAADI. The V and J ends lost 6 bases and 4 bases respectively, with 23 bases between them. The CDR3 consists of 17 residues. CDR3 coding DNA: TGCGCCAGCAGCGAGGCGGTTAGGTGGGGGGCCCCAGATACGCAGTATTTT. As protein: CASSEAVRWGAPDTQYF.

The V call is TRBV19, the J call TRBJ1-5; D ambiguous. CDR3 size: 14 residues. V shed 6 bases and J shed 4 bases, with 13 bases lying between them. Germline CDR1 reads LNHDA; CDR2 reads SQIVND (reference sequence). The CDR3 is CASRVVGWNQPQHF. In nucleotides, the CDR3 is TGTGCCAGTAGAGTTGTAGGGTGGAATCAGCCCCAGCATTTT.